Following are 29 T cell receptor beta chains from one sample sequenced in a study of blood T cell repertoires in COVID-19. Some clones are missing from TCRdb's copy, which holds only in-frame ones; the method was immunoSEQ multiplex PCR. The table includes tens of thousands of clones, more than 75% detected once. Source material: peripheral blood. These receptors were obtained from a human donor in a cohort sampled during active COVID-19.

This chain connects TRBV6-1 to TRBJ2-3; the D is unclear. CDR1 and CDR2 from the germline V gene are MNHNS and SASEGT. This CDR3 has 15 residues. Trimming shortened V by 2 bases and J by 6 bases, and 15 bases separated the two germline ends. The CDR3: CASSEIANALDTQYF. DNA for the CDR3: TGTGCCAGCAGTGAAATAGCAAATGCCCTCGATACGCAGTATTTT.

The gene calls are TRBV6-5 and TRBJ1-4; D unclear. The ends were cut back, 4 bases at V and 8 bases at J, with 8 bases in the middle. The CDR3 covers 12 residues. Germline V gene data show CDR1 as MNHEY and CDR2 as SVGAGI. The CDR3 DNA reads TGTGCCAGCAGTTCCCCCCCAGAAAAACTGTTTTTT. It encodes CASSSPPEKLFF.

The rearrangement links TRBV7-9 to TRBJ2-5; TRBD1 matches at 7 bases. After removal of 4 bases from V and 2 bases from J, the junction contained 7 bases not matched to a gene. Germline V lookup: CDR1 SEHNR, CDR2 FQNEAQ (reference sequence). This CDR3 has 15 residues. For the CDR3, the DNA is TGTGCCAGCAGCTCGTCCCCGGGACAGCAAGAGACCCAGTACTTC. This gives the protein CASSSSPGQQETQYF. Complete variable domain (other parts from reference TRBV7-9 and TRBJ2-5): DTGVSQNPRHKITKRGQNVTFRCDPISEHNRLYWYRQTLGQGPEFLTYFQNEAQLEKSRLLSDRFSAERPKGSFSTLEIQRTEQGDSAMYLCASSSSPGQQETQYFGPGTRLLVL.

This chain connects TRBV30 to TRBJ1-2, with D hard to call. From germline, CDR1 is GTSNPN and CDR2 SVGIG (reference sequence). V was trimmed by 5 bases and J by 4 bases, leaving 14 bases between them. This CDR3 contains 13 residues. The CDR3 sequence is CAWSEGVSYGYTF. The CDR3 coding sequence is TGTGCCTGGTCCGAGGGAGTCTCCTATGGCTACACCTTC.

The table lists this clone with a few counts. For the CDR3, the DNA is TGTGCCACCAGTGATATCCGAGCAGGCAAAAACATTCAGTACTTC. It yields the protein CATSDIRAGKNIQYF. The chain has TRBV24-1 and TRBJ2-4; D is unresolved. The CDR3 is 15 amino acids. Trimming pared 3 bases from V and 3 bases from J, leaving 11 bases between. Germline CDR1 and CDR2: KGHDR and SFDVKD.

A few counts support this clone. The chain has TRBV12-3 or TRBV12-4 and TRBJ2-2, with D possibly matching TRBD1 (5 bases). The CDR3 loop spans 11 amino acids. V was clipped by 7 bases and J by 7 bases, with 7 bases between them. DNA of the CDR3: TGTGCCAGCATCGACAGCGGGGAGCTGTTTTTT. Translation gives CASIDSGELFF.

The gene calls are TRBV3-1 (or the pseudogene TRBV3-2) and TRBJ1-1; D may be TRBD1 (5 bases). Looked up from germline, CDR1 is LGHDT and CDR2 is YNNKEL (reference sequence). Trimming left V 7 bases short and J 5 bases short, with 14 bases between. The CDR3 covers 13 residues. The CDR3 here is CASTPGLDTEAFF. The CDR3 region has the DNA TGTGCCAGCACCCCAGGGCTGGATACTGAAGCTTTCTTT.

V gene TRBV6-5 combines with J gene TRBJ2-7; 7 bases fit TRBD1. The CDR3 runs to 15 residues. Germline V gene lookup returns CDR1 MNHEY and CDR2 SVGAGI. The junction had 7 bases not matched to a gene; V was cut back by 5 bases and J by 0 bases. The CDR3 sequence is CASSPFTGASYEQYF. The CDR3 DNA reads TGTGCCAGCAGTCCTTTTACAGGGGCCTCCTACGAGCAGTACTTC.

CDR3 sequence: CAWSVGGNTEAFF. CDR3 bases: TGTGCCTGGAGTGTCGGAGGAAACACTGAAGCTTTCTTT. The V gene is TRBV30, the J gene TRBJ1-1; D is ambiguous. V gave up 0 bases and J gave up 2 bases, with 7 bases separating them. The CDR3 length is 13 residues. CDR1 is GTSNPN and CDR2 is SVGIG in the germline V gene (reference sequence).

About this clone itself: An end of the junction does not agree with germline; a read error may underlie this. V usage is TRBV7-7 and J usage is TRBJ1-1; tentatively, D is TRBD1 (5 bases). CDR1 SSHAT and CDR2 FNYEAQ come from the germline V gene (reference sequence). The CDR3 covers 15 residues. The CDR3, as DNA: TGTGCTAGCAGTCCCCTTAGGCAGGGCGACACTGAAGCTTTCTTT. This sequence encodes CASSPLRQGDTEAFF.

This chain joins TRBV6-5 and TRBJ2-1; 13 bases fit TRBD2. The CDR3 runs to 15 residues. The germline CDR1 and CDR2 sequences are MNHEY and SVGAGI. The V gene end was trimmed by 8 bases and the J gene end by 7 bases; junction bases not matched to a gene: 8. The CDR3 DNA follows: TGTGCCAGCGAAAGGAAACTAGCGGGGGGGAATGAGCAGTTCTTC. It yields the protein CASERKLAGGNEQFF.

This chain joins TRBV7-9 and TRBJ2-1; 8 nucleotides align to TRBD2. Trimming at V came to 1 base and at J to 3 bases, leaving 2 bases not matched to a gene. The CDR3 spans 15 residues. Germline CDR1 reads SEHNR; CDR2 reads FQNEAQ (reference sequence). The CDR3 sequence is CASSLDRGGYNEQFF. DNA of the CDR3: TGTGCCAGCAGCTTAGATCGGGGGGGCTACAATGAGCAGTTCTTC. Full variable domain (remainder filled in from reference TRBV7-9 and TRBJ2-1): DTGVSQNPRHKITKRGQNVTFRCDPISEHNRLYWYRQTLGQGPEFLTYFQNEAQLEKSRLLSDRFSAERPKGSFSTLEIQRTEQGDSAMYLCASSLDRGGYNEQFFGPGTRLTVL.

By its share, this clone is medium-sized. This chain uses TRBV28 with TRBJ1-2; unclear D gene. The CDR3 is 13 amino acids. With 1 base removed from V and 5 bases from J, the gap between germline ends came to 8 bases. Germline assignment: CDR1 MDHEN and CDR2 SYDVKM. CDR3 residues: CASSLFYRYGYTF. The CDR3, as DNA: TGTGCCAGCAGTTTATTCTATCGTTATGGCTACACCTTC.

Only one count was recorded for this clone. The gene calls are TRBV2 and TRBJ2-1, with TRBD1 matching 11 bases. Germline V gene lookup returns CDR1 SNHLY and CDR2 FYNNEI. V was clipped by 2 bases and J by 7 bases; unmatched bases: 7. The CDR3 sequence is 16 residues long. The CDR3 DNA reads TGTGCCAGCAGTGAAATCCGGACAGGGGGCAGGAATGAGCAGTTCTTC. As protein: CASSEIRTGGRNEQFF.

The chain joins TRBV12-3 or TRBV12-4 to TRBJ2-7, with D perhaps TRBD1 (7 bases). Deletions cut 6 bases from V and 2 bases from J, with 11 bases between. CDR3 length: 13 residues. The CDR3 reads CASRARGAYEQYF. Written as DNA, the CDR3 is TGTGCCAGCAGAGCCAGGGGGGCCTACGAGCAGTACTTC.

The rearrangement links TRBV7-2 to TRBJ2-5, with a possible D match to TRBD2 (6 bases). CDR1 SGHTA and CDR2 FQGNSA come from the germline V gene. The CDR3 sequence is 12 residues long. Deletions cut 6 bases from V and 7 bases from J, with 12 bases between. The CDR3 bases are TGTGCCAGCAGACGAGTGGGGGGGACCCAGTACTTC. Its protein is CASRRVGGTQYF.

The gene calls are TRBV13 and TRBJ1-5, with D possibly TRBD1 on 6 matching bases. Between the trimmed V and J ends, which lost 0 bases and 4 bases, there was a span of 10 bases. The CDR3 is made up of 15 amino acids. Per the germline V gene, CDR1 is PRHDT and CDR2 is FYEKMQ (reference sequence). As DNA, the CDR3 is TGTGCCAGCAGCTTAGGACAGGGTGGGAATCAGCCCCAGCATTTT. Encoded protein: CASSLGQGGNQPQHF.

The J gene is TRBJ2-5, the V gene TRBV3-1 (or the pseudogene TRBV3-2), with 12 bases fitting TRBD2. CDR1 and CDR2 from the germline V gene are LGHDT and YNNKEL (reference sequence). After removal of 0 bases from V and 9 bases from J, the junction contained 23 bases not matched to a gene. The CDR3 runs 21 residues. The CDR3 nucleotides are TGTGCCAGCAGCCAAGATGACAGTACTAGCGGGGGGCGATTGGTAATGCGGTCCCAGTACTTC. Translating gives CASSQDDSTSGGRLVMRSQYF.

V gene TRBV6-5 combines with J gene TRBJ1-1; D is possibly TRBD1 (5 bases). This CDR3 has 16 amino acids. V lost 2 bases and J lost 5, with 18 bases in between. Germline CDR1 reads MNHEY; CDR2 reads SVGAGI. The CDR3 region is CASSYANDAGGTEAFF. The CDR3 DNA sequence: TGTGCCAGCAGTTACGCAAACGACGCTGGGGGGACTGAAGCTTTCTTT.

The genes are TRBV19 and TRBJ2-7, with D tentatively TRBD2 (5 bases). The CDR3 contains 17 residues. CDR1 is LNHDA, CDR2 SQIVND, per germline (reference sequence). V lost 3 bases, J lost 3 bases, and 21 bases lay in between. In DNA form, the CDR3 reads TGTGCCAGTAGTATCGCCGGGGAAATGCCCGCGAGCTACGAGCAGTACTTC. The encoded protein is CASSIAGEMPASYEQYF.

The chain recombines TRBV6-6 with TRBJ2-7; 10 bases agree with TRBD1. Germline trimming cut 2 bases from V and 6 bases from J; bases unmatched to any gene: 7. The CDR3 runs to 15 residues. CDR1 and CDR2 from the germline V gene are MNHNY and SVGAGI (reference sequence). CDR3 amino acids: CASSYGRDRGREQYF. The CDR3 DNA reads TGTGCCAGCAGTTACGGACGGGACAGGGGCCGCGAGCAGTACTTC.

V gene TRBV19 combines with J gene TRBJ2-3, with unresolved D. Trimming cost V 4 bases and J 2 bases, with 10 bases left between them. In germline, CDR1 is LNHDA, CDR2 SQIVND (reference sequence). CDR3 length: 14 amino acids. The CDR3 spells CASSKAGYTDTQYF. CDR3 bases: TGTGCCAGTAGTAAGGCAGGCTACACAGATACGCAGTATTTT.

The chain combines TRBV12-3 or TRBV12-4 with TRBJ2-3; D perhaps matches TRBD2 (5 bases). The length of the CDR3 is 12 residues. The V end was cut by 6 bases, the J end by 9 bases, with 13 bases between. The CDR3 coding sequence is TGTGCCAGCAGCGCAATGGGCGGGACGCAGTATTTT. Amino acid sequence: CASSAMGGTQYF.

CDR3 coding DNA: TGTGCCAGTAGTCTCCGGGACAGTCTAGCCTACGAGCAGTACTTC. The encoded protein is CASSLRDSLAYEQYF. The chain recombines TRBV19 with TRBJ2-7; 7 positions agree with TRBD1. Germline V CDR1 and CDR2: LNHDA, SQIVND (reference sequence). V shed 5 bases and J 2 bases; nucleotides not matched to a gene: 9. This CDR3 contains 15 residues.

This clone has just one count. This chain joins TRBV5-1 and TRBJ1-2; maybe TRBD1 (5 bases). Trimming removed 0 bases at V and 7 bases at J, with 13 bases between. Germline V gene data show CDR1 as SGHRS and CDR2 as YFSETQ. The CDR3 spans 14 residues. The CDR3 is CASSLDGGGGGYTF. CDR3 bases: TGCGCCAGCAGCTTGGACGGGGGAGGTGGTGGCTACACCTTC.

The chain recombines TRBV5-1 with TRBJ2-1; 9 nucleotides line up with TRBD1. CDR3 size: 15 residues. The V segment lost 1 base and the J segment 6 bases; nucleotides outside the gene matches: 5. Germline lookup yields CDR1 SGHRS and CDR2 YFSETQ. The CDR3 sequence: CASSLWGDRANEQFF. CDR3 nucleotides: TGCGCCAGCAGCTTGTGGGGGGACAGGGCCAATGAGCAGTTCTTC.

This clone was detected only a few times. The chain has TRBV19 and TRBJ1-2, with a possible D match to TRBD1 (6 bases). Deletions cut 3 bases from V and 2 bases from J, with 13 bases between. Germline assignment: CDR1 LNHDA and CDR2 SQIVND (reference sequence). The CDR3 spans 15 residues. The CDR3 loop reads CASSIQSGTNYGYTF. Here the CDR3 DNA reads TGTGCCAGTAGTATCCAGTCCGGGACAAACTATGGCTACACCTTC.

The chain links TRBV5-1 to TRBJ2-1; 9 nucleotides match TRBD2. CDR1 is SGHRS, CDR2 YFSETQ, per germline. This CDR3 is built from 14 residues. V shed 10 bases, J shed 0 bases, and the junction held 5 bases outside the gene matches. The CDR3 sequence is CARGGGGSYNEQFF. CDR3 nucleotide sequence: TGCGCCCGCGGGGGGGGAGGCTCCTACAATGAGCAGTTCTTC.

The chain recombines TRBV3-1 (or the pseudogene TRBV3-2) with TRBJ1-2, with D tentatively TRBD1 (6 bases). Trimming left V 3 bases short and J 4 bases short, with 9 bases between. The CDR3 contains 13 residues. Per germline, CDR1 LGHDT and CDR2 YNNKEL (reference sequence). CDR3: CASSQDRSYGYTF. Written as DNA, the CDR3 is TGTGCCAGCAGCCAGGACAGATCCTATGGCTACACCTTC.